This entry is about one T cell receptor (beta chain). Its target is not known. This sample was taken from a study of T-cell reconstitution after alpha-beta-depleted transplantation in children. Findings and limits, study-wide: It was newly produced T cells that mostly accounted for T-cell counts and diversity one year after transplant.

Unique molecular identifiers were incorporated into the prepared TCRbeta library. One entry per CDR3 protein, called by TCRdb with MiXCR from the PCR reads. The top ten hold about 28% of the sample, which has about a million distinct CDR3 sequences, about 29% seen once. Material: PBMCs, mostly from graft donor cells, obtained 360 days after TCRalphabeta/CD19-depleted stem cell transplant. This receptor was obtained from a boy younger than two who had a stem cell transplant for SCID, so the T cells may come from the graft donor.

The CDR3 region is CASSHGIAGGLEDTQYF. The CDR3 DNA reads as TGTGCCAGCAGTCACGGAATAGCGGGGGGGCTAGAAGATACGCAGTATTTT. The chain combines TRBV28 with TRBJ2-3; 11 nucleotides agree with TRBD2. The ends lost 5 bases at V and 5 bases at J; junction bases unmatched: 12. CDR3 size: 17 residues. CDR1 and CDR2 from the germline V gene are MDHEN and SYDVKM.